This section outlines one T cell receptor beta chain sequence together with its context. Its antigen is unknown. Base quality data are lacking; no much larger clone is found one base away. The immunoSEQ Assay, a bias-controlled multiplex PCR, was used to amplify TCRbeta CDR3 regions from genomic DNA. In the source study's methods: Within the assay, amplification of reference gene primers was used to estimate how many nucleated cells each sample contained. To quantify the absolute abundance of each unique TCRbeta CDR3 rearrangement, sequence reads were collapsed and filtered. For each sample, productive Simpson clonality was calculated by taking the square root of Simpson's diversity index across productive rearrangements. TCRdb took over this immuneACCESS table, retaining in-frame rearrangements with V and J assigned. Such tables are incomplete; in checked studies, under half of the missing clones stem from an unresolved V gene, and the remainder is unexplained. That table gives V, J and clone size, and the DNA gave D and trimming. The sample contains about 100,000 clones, roughly 80% of them found a single time. Approximately 29% of the sample is taken by the ten largest.

After removal of 7 bases from V and 7 bases from J, the junction retains 6 bases not matched to a gene. The germline V gene (reference sequence) sets CDR1 to MNHEY and CDR2 to SMNVEV. Its CDR3 holds 15 amino acids, cysteine through phenylalanine. The kept DNA is CDR3 alone, 45 bases in frame from the first base. Collaborating institutions collected whole blood in K2EDTA tubes following their own protocols. For TCRbeta analysis, collaborators shipped samples as frozen whole blood, isolated PBMCs, or DNA extracted from either of those sample types. This sample stems from a study of blood T cell repertoires in COVID-19 (dated by TCRdb to about 2020). Turning to the overall study: Samples from collaborators originated in the United States, Italy and Spain and spanned both the acute and convalescent phases of COVID-19. Samples were obtained from the ongoing ImmuneRACE study (first 160 participants) and from over 1,000 subjects provided by 6 global collaborators. The material from the prospective study consisted of cDNA or gDNA derived from T cells, B-cell-depleted T cells, or PBMCs. The repertoires were released in a freely available public database meant as a resource for research on the immune response to SARS-CoV-2. Deeply sampled blood TCRbeta repertoires from subjects exposed to, actively infected with, or recovered from COVID-19 were included in the dataset. Where HLA class I and class II types were available, the types were taken from metadata supplied by the sample provider, not from assay-based typing. Sample metadata almost always included a de-identified subject ID, COVID-19 status, age in years and sex.

Summary of the overall study and its limitations: The amount of clinical and demographic metadata varied by source and participant and was provided uncurated.

The sequence is built from TRBV27 and TRBJ2-1, and 14 junctional nucleotides match TRBD2. The clonotype originates from a man between 65 and 85 years old with active or convalescent COVID-19. Sample: peripheral blood. The CDR3 here reads CASTRGTSGGNEQFF. Read as DNA, the sequence is TGTGCCAGCACGCGCGGGACTAGCGGGGGAAATGAGCAGTTCTTC.